The sequence of this TCR beta chain was determined in a study of human T cells and chemical hapten exposure. As for the study in general: Patch tests put 0.01% DPC on the upper back, and the results were checked at 6 days. Diagnoses of alopecia areata, totalis or universalis occurred in mostly female patients.

CDR1 and CDR2 from the germline V gene are KGHSH and LQKENI. V was shortened by 0 bases and J by 0 bases, with 16 bases between the two germline ends. CDR3 length equals 18 residues. This clonotype has just a few counts. In the original processing: Sequenced samples showed a median of roughly 99,000 TCRs each, with counts running from around 25,000 to 690,000. TCRdb processed the RACE reads anew with MiXCR; each CDR3 protein has one entry. Clone size and V and J calls follow TCRdb, not the original study. This sample has approximately 80,000 distinct CDR3 sequences, with about 6.8% found just once. The time point: patch test 1, 2 weeks after DPC sensitization. Stated treatment: therapeutic diphenylcyclopropenone sensitization with weekly scalp DPC. The study extracted total RNA from unfractionated whole blood.

The rearrangement links TRBV18 to TRBJ2-3; a possible D gene is TRBD1 (6 bases). The source is a woman aged 25-40 years with alopecia areata. Some clones in this sample may be carry-over from other donors' samples. The sequences come from whole blood, collected in connection with sensitization to the hapten diphenylcyclopropenone (DPC). The CDR3 is CASSPPSTGPLSTDTQYF. The CDR3 nucleotides are TGTGCCAGCTCACCACCATCGACAGGACCTCTCAGCACAGATACGCAGTATTTT.